This T cell receptor (beta chain) derives from a study of low-dose radiotherapy and immunotherapy resistance in tumors. With TRAV- and TRBV-specific primers, first-strand cDNA was made, covering the alpha and beta chains. TCRs were put through approximately 21 PCR cycles of amplification with Phusion. A constant-region primer and the V-primer adapter served as the primer pair. TCRdb independently ran MiXCR on the reads; one entry per CDR3 protein. The data hold tens of thousands of distinct CDR3 sequences, with 20% to 25% observed a single time. Time point reported: after trial treatment. The treatment denotes: LDRT plus nivolumab, ipilimumab, low-dose cyclophosphamide and aspirin (RACIN trial). Unmatched junction bases numbered 11, after V lost 5 bases and J lost 7 bases. From germline, CDR1 is DFQATT and CDR2 SNEGSKA (reference sequence). This CDR3 region has 14 residues.

Sequenced here: PBMCs, sampled after low-dose radiotherapy plus immunotherapy. The receptor's source is a female donor with ovarian cancer. J is TRBJ1-3 and V is TRBV20-1, with 7 bases lining up with TRBD1. Here the CDR3 reads CSAPVGQVGNTIYF. DNA for the CDR3: TGCAGTGCTCCGGTCGGACAGGTGGGGAACACCATATATTTT.